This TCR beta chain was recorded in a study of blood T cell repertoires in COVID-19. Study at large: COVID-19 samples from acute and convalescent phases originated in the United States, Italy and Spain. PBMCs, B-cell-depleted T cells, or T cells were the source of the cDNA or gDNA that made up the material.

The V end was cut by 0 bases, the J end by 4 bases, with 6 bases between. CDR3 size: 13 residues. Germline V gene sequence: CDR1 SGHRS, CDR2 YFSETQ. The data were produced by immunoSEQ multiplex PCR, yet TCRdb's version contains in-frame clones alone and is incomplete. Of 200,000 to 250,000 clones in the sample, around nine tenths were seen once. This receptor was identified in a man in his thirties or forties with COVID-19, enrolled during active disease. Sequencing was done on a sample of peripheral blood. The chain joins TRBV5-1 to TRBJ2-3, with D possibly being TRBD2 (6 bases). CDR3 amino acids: CASSLGGADTQYF. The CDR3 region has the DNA TGCGCCAGCAGCTTGGGGGGGGCAGATACGCAGTATTTT.